The entry below describes one TCR beta chain. The antigen remains undetermined. A 5'RACE reaction primed in the constant segment made cDNA libraries of TCR alpha and TCR beta, and these carried sample barcodes and UMIs. TCRdb itself ran the 5' RACE reads through MiXCR, one entry per CDR3 protein. The sample records 450,000 to 700,000 distinct CDR3 sequences, approximately 19% being singletons. This specimen comes from a study of T-cell memory formation after mild COVID-19. About the study: Each donor largely had its own TCR clusters.

Study outcomes and limitations: Clones shrinking between day 15 and 85 showed a balanced CD4/CD8 split, and those that grew later tilted toward CD4+. Cross-reactive memory appears to have joined, as suggested by some responding clones showing up in pre-infection memory.

The source is an adult woman who had mild COVID-19 (a few samples of this study predate the infection). Cell type and time point are not known. The sample was PBMCs or a T cell subset sorted from them (not recorded which).

This CDR3 reads CSARGPTGRYSPLHF. CDR3 DNA: TGCAGTGCTAGAGGTCCGACAGGGCGTTACTCACCCCTCCACTTT. The gene calls are TRBV20-1 and TRBJ1-6; 7 bases line up with TRBD1. The CDR3 is 15 residues long. Germline trimming cut 1 base from V and 10 bases from J; bases unmatched to any gene: 10. Germline loops: CDR1 DFQATT, CDR2 SNEGSKA (reference sequence).